The rows below give T cell receptor beta chains drawn from one sample of a study of beta chain features in type 1 diabetes. TCRdb keeps only in-frame clones here, not all; method: immunoSEQ multiplex PCR. The table shows some 330,000 clones, with roughly 12% occurring only once. The sequenced sample was naive CD4+ T cells from blood. These receptors all come from a woman in her late teens or twenties with type 1 diabetes. The CDR3 runs from the conserved cysteine through the conserved F or W. Fields, in order: CDR3 protein, CDR3 DNA, clone size, V gene, J gene, CDR3 length, D gene. The D gene is left open where the match is weak. The listing skips clone size in some rows; elsewhere it reads once, few, many or a size class.

CASSLVHETDTQYF,TGTGCCAGCAGCTTAGTTCATGAGACAGATACGCAGTATTTT,.,TRBV7-6,TRBJ2-3,14,.
CATSRAPGQGAYEQYF,TGTGCCACCAGCAGAGCTCCGGGACAGGGGGCTTACGAGCAGTACTTC,few,TRBV15,TRBJ2-7,16,TRBD1
CASSLKGQDTF,TGTGCCAGCAGCTTAAAGGGACAGGACACCTTC,few,TRBV7-2,TRBJ1-2,11,TRBD1
CATSFTATAEQYF,TGTGCCACTTCCTTTACAGCGACAGCCGAGCAGTACTTC,few,TRBV25-1,TRBJ2-7,13,.
CSVEDWDRVAFF,TGCAGCGTTGAAGATTGGGACAGGGTGGCTTTCTTT,few,TRBV29-1,TRBJ1-1,12,TRBD1
CASSRTSGTDGELFF,TGTGCCAGCAGTAGGACTAGCGGTACGGACGGGGAGCTGTTTTTT,.,TRBV27,TRBJ2-2,15,TRBD2
CASSPNSPDTQYF,TGTGCCAGCAGCCCTAATAGCCCAGATACGCAGTATTTT,.,TRBV28,TRBJ2-3,13,.
CASSRSTYEQYF,TGTGCCAGCAGCAGAAGCACCTACGAGCAGTACTTC,few,TRBV7-2,TRBJ2-7,12,.
CASSKQDRLIHEAFF,TGTGCCAGCAGCAAGCAGGACAGATTAATACATGAAGCTTTCTTT,.,TRBV21-1,TRBJ1-1,15,.
CASSYSIAFNTEAFF,TGTGCCAGCAGTTACTCGATAGCTTTTAACACTGAAGCTTTCTTT,.,TRBV6-5,TRBJ1-1,15,.
CASSSIGQGADNEQFF,TGCGCCAGCAGCTCGATAGGACAGGGGGCGGACAATGAGCAGTTCTTC,.,TRBV5-1,TRBJ2-1,16,TRBD1
CASSQGLAKNIQYF,TGCGCCAGCAGTCAAGGGCTAGCCAAAAACATTCAGTACTTC,.,TRBV23-1,TRBJ2-4,14,.
CASRVLAGAGTQYF,TGTGCCAGCAGAGTGCTAGCGGGAGCGGGTACGCAGTATTTT,few,TRBV28,TRBJ2-3,14,TRBD2
CASSWGGNQPQHF,TGTGCCAGCAGCTGGGGAGGGAATCAGCCCCAGCATTTT,few,TRBV11-3,TRBJ1-5,13,.
CASTPLVGRGVETQYF,TGTGCCAGCACCCCCCTGGTCGGCAGGGGAGTAGAGACCCAGTACTTC,.,TRBV28,TRBJ2-5,16,.
CASSIDPTVEAFF,TGTGCCAGTAGTATAGACCCAACAGTTGAAGCTTTCTTT,few,TRBV19,TRBJ1-1,13,.
CASTKTGDSQPQHF,TGTGCCAGCACCAAAACAGGGGATAGCCAGCCCCAGCATTTT,.,TRBV7-9,TRBJ1-5,14,TRBD1
CASSSTTVLDEQFF,TGTGCCAGCTCAAGCACGACTGTCTTGGATGAGCAGTTCTTC,few,TRBV18,TRBJ2-1,14,.
CASSRLAGYPNTGELFF,TGTGCCAGCAGCCGACTAGCGGGATATCCGAACACCGGGGAGCTGTTTTTT,.,TRBV13,TRBJ2-2,17,TRBD2
CSVGQQGSGYTF,TGCAGCGTTGGTCAGCAGGGTAGTGGCTACACCTTC,few,TRBV29-1,TRBJ1-2,12,.
CASSPSDRSQYF,TGTGCCAGCAGCCCCTCGGACAGGAGCCAGTATTTT,few,TRBV7-2,TRBJ2-3,12,TRBD1
CASSSIAGDFNEQFF,TGCGCCAGCAGCTCCATAGCGGGAGATTTTAATGAGCAGTTCTTC,.,TRBV5-1,TRBJ2-1,15,TRBD2
CASSQDPRTSAYEQYF,TGTGCCAGCAGCCAAGATCCTAGGACTAGCGCCTACGAGCAGTACTTC,.,TRBV4-1,TRBJ2-7,16,TRBD2
CASSLDRDSPGYTF,TGCGCCAGCAGCTTGGACCGGGACAGTCCTGGCTACACCTTC,.,TRBV5-1,TRBJ1-2,14,TRBD1
CASSLELYEQYF,TGTGCCAGCAGTCTGGAGTTGTACGAGCAGTACTTC,few,TRBV2,TRBJ2-7,12,.
CASSYGPTRGETQYF,TGTGCCAGCAGTTACGGACCGACTAGGGGAGAGACCCAGTACTTC,.,TRBV6-5,TRBJ2-5,15,.
CASSLSVRPPYEQYF,TGTGCCAGCAGTTTATCAGTCAGGCCCCCCTACGAGCAGTACTTC,.,TRBV28,TRBJ2-7,15,.
CASSLADRPLTEAFF,TGTGCCAGCAGCTTAGCTGACAGACCGCTAACTGAAGCTTTCTTT,few,TRBV7-2,TRBJ1-1,15,.
CASSQDLSGEQYF,TGCGCCAGCAGCCAAGATCTGAGTGGCGAGCAGTACTTC,.,TRBV4-1,TRBJ2-7,13,.
CASSLGQGASNYGYTF,TGTGCCAGCAGCCTCGGACAGGGGGCGTCAAACTATGGCTACACCTTC,.,TRBV5-4,TRBJ1-2,16,TRBD1
CAWSFGTPGTEAFF,TGTGCCTGGAGCTTCGGGACACCTGGCACTGAAGCTTTCTTT,.,TRBV30,TRBJ1-1,14,.
CASSLSRDRGRDRNEQFF,TGCGCCAGCAGCTTGTCCCGGGACAGGGGGCGGGACAGAAATGAGCAGTTCTTC,.,TRBV5-1,TRBJ2-1,18,TRBD1
CASSPGTANTEAFF,TGTGCCAGCAGCCCAGGGACAGCGAACACTGAAGCTTTCTTT,few,TRBV7-2,TRBJ1-1,14,TRBD1
CASSYGQDGNQPQHF,TGTGCCAGCAGTTACGGACAGGATGGCAATCAGCCCCAGCATTTT,.,TRBV6-5,TRBJ1-5,15,TRBD1
CAWSVSVRRYNEQFF,TGTGCCTGGAGTGTAAGCGTTCGGAGGTACAATGAGCAGTTCTTC,few,TRBV30,TRBJ2-1,15,.
CASRDRAMNTEAFF,TGCGCCAGCCGGGACAGGGCGATGAACACTGAAGCTTTCTTT,.,TRBV4-3,TRBJ1-1,14,TRBD1
CASSYHKGDGYTF,TGCGCCAGCAGCTATCACAAAGGGGATGGCTACACCTTC,few,TRBV4-3,TRBJ1-2,13,.
CASSYQRVTEQFF,TGTGCCAGCAGTTACCAGCGGGTCACTGAGCAGTTCTTC,few,TRBV6-5,TRBJ2-1,13,.